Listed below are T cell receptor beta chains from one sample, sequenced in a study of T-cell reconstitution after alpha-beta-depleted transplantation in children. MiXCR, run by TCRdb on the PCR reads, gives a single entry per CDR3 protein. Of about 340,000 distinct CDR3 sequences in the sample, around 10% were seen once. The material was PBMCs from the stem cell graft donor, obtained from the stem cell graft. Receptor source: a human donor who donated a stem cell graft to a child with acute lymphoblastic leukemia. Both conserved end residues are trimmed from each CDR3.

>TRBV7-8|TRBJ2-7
ASSLDDRGLRSYEQY
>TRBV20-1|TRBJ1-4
SARDDRTTNEKLF
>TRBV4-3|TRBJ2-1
ASSQQGTQGEQF
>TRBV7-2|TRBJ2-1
ASSGISGRNEQF
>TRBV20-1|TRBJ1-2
SAFSGQSNYGYT
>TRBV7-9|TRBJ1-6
ASSLGQIGSPLH
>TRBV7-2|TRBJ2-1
ASSFVQREARNEQF
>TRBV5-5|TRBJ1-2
ASSLAEGPNYGYT
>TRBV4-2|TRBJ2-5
ASSQGTDQETQY
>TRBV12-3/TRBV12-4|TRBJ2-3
ASSPTERLTDTQY
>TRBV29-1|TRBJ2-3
SVEGLDSADTQY
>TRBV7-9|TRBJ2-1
ASSQLAGGLSDEQF
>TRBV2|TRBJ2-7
ASSELLSGAYEQY
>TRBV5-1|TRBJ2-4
ASSLGGQVDIQY
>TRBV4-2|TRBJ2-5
ASSHQEGAGETQY
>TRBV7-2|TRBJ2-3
ASRPPSVSTDTQY
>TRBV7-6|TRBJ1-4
ASSSRTGGGEKLF
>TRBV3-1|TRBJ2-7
ASSLFGDSSYEQY
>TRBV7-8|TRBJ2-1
ASSLVGGGNEQF
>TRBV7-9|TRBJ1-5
AGDQPQH
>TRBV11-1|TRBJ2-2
ASSLGVAGATSTGELF
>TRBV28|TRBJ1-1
ASSLGMTEAF
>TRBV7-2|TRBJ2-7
ASSLAGDPRYEQY
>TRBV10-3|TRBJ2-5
AISVTQKETQY
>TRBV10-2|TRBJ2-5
ASRIAGGLKTQY
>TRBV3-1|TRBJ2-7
ASSQGGSGSVHEQY
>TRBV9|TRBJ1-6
ASSGAGSSYNSPLH
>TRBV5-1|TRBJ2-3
ASMGGAADTQY